The rows below give T cell receptor beta chains drawn from one sample of a study of neurological immune-mediated disorders. Each CDR3 protein is one row after TCRdb ran MiXCR on the 5' RACE reads. The table records some 57,000 distinct CDR3 sequences, about 3.8% of them present only once. Specimen: PBMCs. Receptor source: a man between 60 and 75 years old with multiple sclerosis. The CDR3 runs from the conserved cysteine through the conserved F or W. The order of the fields is J gene, clone size, D gene, V gene, CDR3 protein, CDR3 DNA. A D gene is named only where the DNA matches it firmly. Size values are once, few and many counts, or a class for expanded clones, and some rows have none.

TRBJ2-3,many,TRBD2,TRBV20-1,CSASGRALRDTQYF,TGCAGTGCTAGCGGGAGGGCCTTAAGAGATACGCAGTATTTT
TRBJ2-5,many,NA,TRBV20-1,CSANRGYQETQYF,TGCAGTGCGAATCGGGGTTATCAAGAGACCCAGTACTTC
TRBJ2-2,many,TRBD1,TRBV5-1,CASSFLSGGNTGELFF,TGCGCCAGCAGCTTCCTCTCAGGGGGGAACACCGGGGAGCTGTTTTTT
TRBJ2-3,many,NA,TRBV20-1,CSARRGTDTQYF,TGCAGTGCTAGGAGGGGCACAGATACGCAGTATTTT
TRBJ1-1,many,NA,TRBV5-1,CASSFQEVNTEAFF,TGCGCCAGCAGCTTCCAGGAGGTGAACACTGAAGCTTTCTTT
TRBJ2-3,many,NA,TRBV29-1,CSVRTSGTSTDTQYF,TGCAGCGTCCGAACGTCGGGAACAAGCACAGATACGCAGTATTTT
TRBJ2-2,many,NA,TRBV5-1,CASRERVDTGELFF,TGCGCCAGCCGGGAAAGGGTTGACACCGGGGAGCTGTTTTTT
TRBJ1-2,many,NA,TRBV7-2,CASSLDPGDGYGYTF,TGTGCCAGCAGCTTAGATCCAGGGGACGGCTATGGCTACACCTTC
TRBJ1-2,NA,NA,TRBV19,CASTPRRVNYGYTF,TGTGCCAGTACCCCCCGGAGGGTGAACTATGGCTACACCTTC
TRBJ2-1,many,TRBD2,TRBV20-1,CSARYGGGAHNEQFF,TGCAGTGCTAGATATGGCGGGGGGGCACACAATGAGCAGTTCTTC
TRBJ2-2,many,TRBD2,TRBV20-1,CSAARGGGGAGTGELFF,TGCAGTGCTGCCCGAGGTGGCGGGGGGGCGGGAACCGGGGAGCTGTTTTTT
TRBJ2-1,many,NA,TRBV28,CASSWRDSNEQFF,TGTGCCAGCAGTTGGCGGGACAGCAATGAGCAGTTCTTC